Below are 8 T cell receptor beta chains sequenced from a single sample in a study of OX40 agonist ivuxolimab in advanced cancers. The table came from immunoSEQ multiplex PCR; TCRdb's copy has only in-frame clones and leaves some out. This sample has 13,000 to 15,000 clones, with about 93% found just once. The sequenced sample was CD4+ or CD8+ T cells sorted from blood, obtained in a trial of the OX40 agonist ivuxolimab. The receptors were gathered from an adult with an advanced solid tumor such as melanoma, head and neck, liver or kidney cancer.

V usage is TRBV19 and J usage is TRBJ2-7; TRBD2 agrees at 14 bases. The CDR3 loop spans 14 amino acids. The ends lost 9 bases at V and 2 bases at J; junction bases unmatched: 3. In germline, CDR1 is LNHDA, CDR2 SQIVND (reference sequence). CDR3 protein: CASGTSGSTYEQYF. As DNA, the CDR3 is TGTGCCAGCGGGACTAGCGGGAGCACCTACGAGCAGTACTTC.

The genes are TRBV29-1 and TRBJ2-3, with TRBD1 matching over 8 bases. V dropped 0 bases and J dropped 4; count of bases not matched to a gene: 6. The CDR3 consists of 15 residues. Germline V CDR1 and CDR2: SQVTM, ANQGSEA. CDR3 nucleotides: TGCAGCGTTGAAGAGGGCAGGGGGCGAGCAGATACGCAGTATTTT. Protein sequence: CSVEEGRGRADTQYF.

This clone has a single count. This chain links TRBV9 with TRBJ1-2; 8 bases agree with TRBD1. The ends lost 2 bases at V and 5 bases at J; junction bases unmatched: 8. Germline assignment: CDR1 SGDLS and CDR2 YYNGEE. The CDR3 has 15 amino acids. The CDR3 DNA reads as TGTGCCAGCAGCGTCGCAGGGGGCGCAGATTATGGCTACACCTTC. It encodes CASSVAGGADYGYTF.

CDR3 protein: CASSGRTGDYYGYTF. In DNA, the CDR3 is TGTGCCAGCAGCGGAAGGACAGGGGACTACTATGGCTACACCTTC. The chain uses TRBV9 and TRBJ1-2, with 9 bases that match TRBD1. Looked up from germline, CDR1 is SGDLS and CDR2 is YYNGEE. Losses at the gene ends were 3 bases for V and 3 bases for J; bases not matched to a gene: 6. The CDR3 totals 15 residues.

This clone was picked up a small number of times. The V call is TRBV19, the J call TRBJ2-1; D ambiguous. Germline loops: CDR1 LNHDA, CDR2 SQIVND (reference sequence). The CDR3 consists of 14 residues. V lost 6 bases, J lost 6 bases, and 15 bases lay in between. The CDR3 sequence: CASRVGVIVNEQFF. CDR3 in DNA: TGTGCCAGTAGAGTTGGGGTCATCGTCAATGAGCAGTTCTTC.

The chain employs TRBV9 and TRBJ2-3, with D perhaps matching TRBD1 or TRBD2 (5 bases each). The CDR3 is 15 residues long. Looked up from germline, CDR1 is SGDLS and CDR2 is YYNGEE. Deletions cut 3 bases from V and 4 bases from J, with 15 bases between. The CDR3 nucleotides are TGTGCCAGCAGCGAGGGGAGACAGAGGGCAGATACGCAGTATTTT. This gives the protein CASSEGRQRADTQYF.

The CDR3 is CASSSQEGETQYF. DNA of the CDR3: TGTGCCAGCAGCTCCCAGGAAGGAGAGACCCAGTACTTC. The V and J genes are TRBV13 and TRBJ2-5; no definite D call. The CDR3 runs 13 residues. Germline values: CDR1 PRHDT, CDR2 FYEKMQ (reference sequence). V lost 4 bases, J lost 4 bases, and 10 bases lay in between.

This clone occurred once. The V and J genes are TRBV4-1 and TRBJ2-7; weak D call: TRBD2 (6 bases). With 4 bases removed from V and 1 base from J, the gap between germline ends came to 14 bases. The V gene's germline CDR1 is MGHRA and CDR2 YSYEKL. The CDR3 spans 15 residues. The CDR3: CASSPRDLNSYEQYF. In nucleotides, the CDR3 is TGCGCCAGCAGCCCCCGGGACTTAAATTCCTACGAGCAGTACTTC.